This T cell receptor (beta chain) is from a study of OX40 agonist ivuxolimab in advanced cancers. Study-level results: Partial responders at 0.1-3.0 mg/kg had among the lowest clonal expansion. Antigens targeted by the expanded peripheral T cells were not determined. At 0.1 to 3.0 mg/kg and by week 6, clonal expansion occurred in CD4+ and CD8+ blood T cells.

Sampled blood was obtained at baseline, cycle 4 day 1, and cycle 7 day 1. Generated by immunoSEQ multiplex PCR, the TCRdb table keeps only in-frame clones and is missing some. The table has approximately 60,000 clones, under 85% seen once. Deletions cut 0 bases from V and 0 bases from J, with 6 bases between. CDR1 SEHNR and CDR2 FQNEAQ come from the germline V gene (reference sequence). The CDR3 consists of 16 residues. As concerns this clone: As yet, its antigen is unknown.

V gene TRBV7-9 combines with J gene TRBJ2-6; D is uncertain. This sequence was found in an adult with an advanced solid tumor such as melanoma, head and neck, liver or kidney cancer. The sample here was CD4+ or CD8+ T cells sorted from blood, taken in a trial of the OX40 agonist ivuxolimab. In nucleotides, the CDR3 is TGTGCCAGCAGCTTAGCGCTTGGCTCTGGGGCCAACGTCCTGACTTTC. Translated, it gives CASSLALGSGANVLTF.